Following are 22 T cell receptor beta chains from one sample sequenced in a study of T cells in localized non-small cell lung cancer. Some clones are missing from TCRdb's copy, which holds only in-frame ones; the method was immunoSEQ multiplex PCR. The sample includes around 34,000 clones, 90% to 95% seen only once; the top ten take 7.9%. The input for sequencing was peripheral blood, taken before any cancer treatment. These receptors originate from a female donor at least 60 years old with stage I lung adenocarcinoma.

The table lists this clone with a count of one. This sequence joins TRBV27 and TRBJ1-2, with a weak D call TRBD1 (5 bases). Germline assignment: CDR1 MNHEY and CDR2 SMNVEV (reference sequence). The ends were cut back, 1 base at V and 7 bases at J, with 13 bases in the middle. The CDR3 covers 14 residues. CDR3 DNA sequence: TGTGCCAGCAGTTTATTTGGGACCCCGGGTGGCTACACCTTC. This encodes CASSLFGTPGGYTF.

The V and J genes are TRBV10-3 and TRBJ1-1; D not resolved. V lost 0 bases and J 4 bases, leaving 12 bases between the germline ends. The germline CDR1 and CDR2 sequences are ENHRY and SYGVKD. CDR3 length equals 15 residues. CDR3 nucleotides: TGTGCCATCAGTGAGTCGGAGATGGGAGGCACTGAAGCTTTCTTT. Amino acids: CAISESEMGGTEAFF.

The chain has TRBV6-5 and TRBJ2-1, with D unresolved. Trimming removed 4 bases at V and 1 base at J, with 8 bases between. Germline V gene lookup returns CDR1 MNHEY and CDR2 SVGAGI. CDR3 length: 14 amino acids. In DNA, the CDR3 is TGTGCCAGCAGTTTGCGGTTTTCCTACAATGAGCAGTTCTTC. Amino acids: CASSLRFSYNEQFF.

Here the CDR3 reads CASSYHQGNYGYTF. CDR3 bases: TGTGCCAGCAGTTACCATCAGGGAAACTATGGCTACACCTTC. This chain uses TRBV6-6 with TRBJ1-2; tentatively, D is TRBD1 (5 bases). The germline V gene has CDR1 MNHNY and CDR2 SVGAGI (reference sequence). The ends were cut back, 2 bases at V and 2 bases at J, with 9 bases in the middle. There are 14 residues in the CDR3.

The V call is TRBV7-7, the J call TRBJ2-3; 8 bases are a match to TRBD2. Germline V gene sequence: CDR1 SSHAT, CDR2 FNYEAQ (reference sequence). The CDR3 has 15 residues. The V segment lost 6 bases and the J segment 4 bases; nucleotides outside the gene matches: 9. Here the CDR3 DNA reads TGTGCCAGCAGTTTGAGCGGGAGTCCTCCAGATACGCAGTATTTT. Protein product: CASSLSGSPPDTQYF.

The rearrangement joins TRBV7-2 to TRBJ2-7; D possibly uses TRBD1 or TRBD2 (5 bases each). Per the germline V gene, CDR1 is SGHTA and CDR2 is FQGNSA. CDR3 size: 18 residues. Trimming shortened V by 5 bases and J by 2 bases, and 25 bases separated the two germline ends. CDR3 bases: TGTGCCAGCAGCGAATCCTCCGTGAGAGGGATAGGGGCCTACGAGCAGTACGTC. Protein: CASSESSVRGIGAYEQYV.

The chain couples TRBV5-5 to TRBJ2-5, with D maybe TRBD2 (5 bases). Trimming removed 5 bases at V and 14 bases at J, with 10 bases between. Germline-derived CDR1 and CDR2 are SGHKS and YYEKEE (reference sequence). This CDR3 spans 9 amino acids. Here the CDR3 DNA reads TGTGCCAGCAGACCGAGGGTATACTTC. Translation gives CASRPRVYF. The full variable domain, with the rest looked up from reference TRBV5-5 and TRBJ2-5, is DAGVTQSPTHLIKTRGQQVTLRCSPISGHKSVSWYQQVLGQGPQFIFQYYEKEERGRGNFPDRFSARQFPNYSSELNVNALLLGDSALYLCASRPRVYFGPGTRLLVL.

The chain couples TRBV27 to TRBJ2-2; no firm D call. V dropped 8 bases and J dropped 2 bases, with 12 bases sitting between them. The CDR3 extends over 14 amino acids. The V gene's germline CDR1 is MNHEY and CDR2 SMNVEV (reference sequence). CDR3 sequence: CASCSWSNTGELFF. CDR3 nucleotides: TGTGCCAGCTGCTCTTGGAGTAACACCGGGGAGCTGTTTTTT.

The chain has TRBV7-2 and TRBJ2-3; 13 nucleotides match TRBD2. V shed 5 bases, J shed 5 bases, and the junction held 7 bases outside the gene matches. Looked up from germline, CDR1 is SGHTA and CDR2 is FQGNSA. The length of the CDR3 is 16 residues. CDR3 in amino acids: CASSRGLAGVEDTQYF. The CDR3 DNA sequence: TGTGCCAGCAGCCGAGGACTAGCGGGAGTGGAAGATACGCAGTATTTT. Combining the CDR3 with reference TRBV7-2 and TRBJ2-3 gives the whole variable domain GAGVSQSPSNKVTEKGKDVELRCDPISGHTALYWYRQSLGQGLEFLIYFQGNSAPDKSGLPSDRFSAERTGGSVSTLTIQRTQQEDSAVYLCASSRGLAGVEDTQYFGPGTRLTVL.

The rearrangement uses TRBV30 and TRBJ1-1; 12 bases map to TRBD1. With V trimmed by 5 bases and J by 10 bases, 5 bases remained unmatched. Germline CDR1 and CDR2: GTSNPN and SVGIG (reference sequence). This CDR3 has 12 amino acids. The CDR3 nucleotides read TGTGCCTGGGCCGGGACAGGGGGCATAGCTTTCTTT. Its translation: CAWAGTGGIAFF.

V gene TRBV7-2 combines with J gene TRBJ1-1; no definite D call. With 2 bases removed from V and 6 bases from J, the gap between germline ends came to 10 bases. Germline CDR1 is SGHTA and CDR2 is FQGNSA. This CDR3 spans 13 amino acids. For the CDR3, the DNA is TGTGCCAGCAGCTTATCGTACAGTTCTGAAGCTTTCTTT. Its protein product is CASSLSYSSEAFF. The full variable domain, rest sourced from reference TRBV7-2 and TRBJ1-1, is GAGVSQSPSNKVTEKGKDVELRCDPISGHTALYWYRQSLGQGLEFLIYFQGNSAPDKSGLPSDRFSAERTGGSVSTLTIQRTQQEDSAVYLCASSLSYSSEAFFGQGTRLTVV.

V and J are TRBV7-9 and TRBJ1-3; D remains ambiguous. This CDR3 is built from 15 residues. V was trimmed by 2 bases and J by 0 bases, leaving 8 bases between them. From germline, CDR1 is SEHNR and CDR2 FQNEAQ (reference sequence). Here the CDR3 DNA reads TGTGCCAGCAGCTTACAGGCCTCCTCTGGAAACACCATATATTTT. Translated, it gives CASSLQASSGNTIYF.

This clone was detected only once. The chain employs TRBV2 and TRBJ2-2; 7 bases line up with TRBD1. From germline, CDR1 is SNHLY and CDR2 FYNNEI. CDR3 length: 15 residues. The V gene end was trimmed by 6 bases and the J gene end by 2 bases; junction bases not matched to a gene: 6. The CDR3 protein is CASRGTAFNTGELFF. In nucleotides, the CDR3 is TGTGCCAGCAGAGGGACAGCCTTCAACACCGGGGAGCTGTTTTTT.

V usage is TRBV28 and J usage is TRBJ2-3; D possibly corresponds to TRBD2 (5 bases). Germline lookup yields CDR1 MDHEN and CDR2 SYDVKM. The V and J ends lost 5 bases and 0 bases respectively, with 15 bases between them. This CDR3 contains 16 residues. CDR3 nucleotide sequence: TGTGCCAGCAGTCAATCGGGGTACCCGAGCACAGATACGCAGTATTTT. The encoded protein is CASSQSGYPSTDTQYF.

The CDR3 bases are TGTGCCAGCACCAACGAACGTGTGCAGTACGTC. This gives the protein CASTNERVQYV. The rearrangement links TRBV5-8 to TRBJ2-7; unclear D gene. From germline, CDR1 is SGHTS and CDR2 YDEGEE. The V and J ends lost 6 bases and 9 bases respectively, with 13 bases between them. This CDR3 region has 11 residues.

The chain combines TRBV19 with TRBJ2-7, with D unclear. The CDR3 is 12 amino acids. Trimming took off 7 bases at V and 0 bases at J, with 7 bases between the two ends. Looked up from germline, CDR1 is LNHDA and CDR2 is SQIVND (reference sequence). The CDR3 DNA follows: TGTGCCAGTACGCCGGTCTCCTACGAGCAGTACTTC. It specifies CASTPVSYEQYF.

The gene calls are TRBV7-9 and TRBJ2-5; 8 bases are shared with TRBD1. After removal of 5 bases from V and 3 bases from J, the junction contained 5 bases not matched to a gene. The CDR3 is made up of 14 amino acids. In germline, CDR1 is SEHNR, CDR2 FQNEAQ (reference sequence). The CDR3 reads CASSLRQGKETQYF. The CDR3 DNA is TGTGCCAGCAGCCTTCGACAGGGGAAAGAGACCCAGTACTTC.

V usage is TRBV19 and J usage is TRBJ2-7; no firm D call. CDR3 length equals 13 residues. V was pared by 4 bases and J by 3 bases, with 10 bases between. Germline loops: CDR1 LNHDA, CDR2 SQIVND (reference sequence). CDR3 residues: CASSTADGYEQYF. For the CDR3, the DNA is TGTGCCAGTAGTACCGCGGACGGCTACGAGCAGTACTTC.

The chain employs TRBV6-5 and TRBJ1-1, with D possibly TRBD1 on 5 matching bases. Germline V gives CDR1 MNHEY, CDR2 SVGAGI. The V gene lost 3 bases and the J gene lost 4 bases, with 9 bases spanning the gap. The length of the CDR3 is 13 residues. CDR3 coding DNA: TGTGCCAGCAGTTATTCGGGGGTCACTGAAGCTTTCTTT. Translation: CASSYSGVTEAFF.

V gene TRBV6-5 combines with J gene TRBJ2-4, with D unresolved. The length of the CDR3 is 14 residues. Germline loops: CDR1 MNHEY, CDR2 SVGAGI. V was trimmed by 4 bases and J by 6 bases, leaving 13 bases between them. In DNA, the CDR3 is TGTGCCAGCAGTTCCCTAGACAAGCTAAACATTCAGTACTTC. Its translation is CASSSLDKLNIQYF.

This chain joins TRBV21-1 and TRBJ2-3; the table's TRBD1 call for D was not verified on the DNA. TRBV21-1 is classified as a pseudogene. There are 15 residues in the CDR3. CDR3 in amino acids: CASSFRNRGSDTQYF. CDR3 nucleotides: TGTGCCAGCAGCTTCCGAAACAGGGGATCAGATACGCAGTATTTT.

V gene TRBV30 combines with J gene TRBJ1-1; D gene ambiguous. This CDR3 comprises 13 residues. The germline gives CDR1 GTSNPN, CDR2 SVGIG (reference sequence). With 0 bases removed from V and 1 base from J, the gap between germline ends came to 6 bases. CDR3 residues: CAWSVRGNTEAFF. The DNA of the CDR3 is TGTGCCTGGAGTGTACGAGGGAACACTGAAGCTTTCTTT.